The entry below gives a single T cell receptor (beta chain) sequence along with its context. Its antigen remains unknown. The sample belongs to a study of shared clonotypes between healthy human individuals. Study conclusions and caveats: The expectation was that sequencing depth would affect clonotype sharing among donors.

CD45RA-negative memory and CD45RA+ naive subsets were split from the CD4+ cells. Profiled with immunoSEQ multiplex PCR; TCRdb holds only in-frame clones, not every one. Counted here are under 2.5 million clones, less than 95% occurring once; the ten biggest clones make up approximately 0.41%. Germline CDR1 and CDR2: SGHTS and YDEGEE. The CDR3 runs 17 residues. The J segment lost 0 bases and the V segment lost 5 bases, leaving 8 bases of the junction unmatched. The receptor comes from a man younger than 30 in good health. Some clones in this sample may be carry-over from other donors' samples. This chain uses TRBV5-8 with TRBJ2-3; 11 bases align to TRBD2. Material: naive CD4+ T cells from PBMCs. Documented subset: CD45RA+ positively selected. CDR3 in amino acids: CASRRTSGPSSTDTQYF. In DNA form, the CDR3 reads TGTGCCAGCAGGAGGACTAGCGGGCCCTCTAGCACAGATACGCAGTATTTT.